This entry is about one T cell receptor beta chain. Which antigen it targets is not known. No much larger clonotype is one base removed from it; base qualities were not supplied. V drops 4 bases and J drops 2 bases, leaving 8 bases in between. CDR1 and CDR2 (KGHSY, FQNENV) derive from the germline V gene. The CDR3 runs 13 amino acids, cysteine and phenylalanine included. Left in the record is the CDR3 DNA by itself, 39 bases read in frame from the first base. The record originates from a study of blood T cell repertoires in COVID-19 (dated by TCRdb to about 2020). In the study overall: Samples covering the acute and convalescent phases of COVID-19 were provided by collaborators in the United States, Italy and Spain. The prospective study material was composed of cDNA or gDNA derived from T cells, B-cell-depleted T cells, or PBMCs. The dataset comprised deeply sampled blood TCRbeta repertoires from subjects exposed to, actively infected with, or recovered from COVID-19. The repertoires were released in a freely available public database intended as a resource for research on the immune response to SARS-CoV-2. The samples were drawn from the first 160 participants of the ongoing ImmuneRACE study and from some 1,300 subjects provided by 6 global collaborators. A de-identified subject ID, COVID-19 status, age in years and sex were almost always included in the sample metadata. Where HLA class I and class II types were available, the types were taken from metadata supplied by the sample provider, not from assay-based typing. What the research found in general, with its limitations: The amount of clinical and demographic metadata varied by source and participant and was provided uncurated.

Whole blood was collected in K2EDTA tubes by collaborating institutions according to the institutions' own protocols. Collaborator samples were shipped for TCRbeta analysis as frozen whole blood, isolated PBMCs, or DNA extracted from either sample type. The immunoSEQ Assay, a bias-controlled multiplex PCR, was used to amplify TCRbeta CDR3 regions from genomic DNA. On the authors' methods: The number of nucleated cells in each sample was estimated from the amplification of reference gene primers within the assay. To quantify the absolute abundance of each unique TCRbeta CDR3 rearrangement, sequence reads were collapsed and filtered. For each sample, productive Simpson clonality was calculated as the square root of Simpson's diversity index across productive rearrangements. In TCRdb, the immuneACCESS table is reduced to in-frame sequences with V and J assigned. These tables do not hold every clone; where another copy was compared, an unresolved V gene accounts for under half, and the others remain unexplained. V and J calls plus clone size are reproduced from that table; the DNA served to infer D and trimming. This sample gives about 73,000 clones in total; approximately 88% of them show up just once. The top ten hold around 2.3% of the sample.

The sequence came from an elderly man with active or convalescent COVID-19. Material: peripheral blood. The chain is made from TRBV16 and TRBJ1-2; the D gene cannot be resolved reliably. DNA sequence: TGTGCCAGCAGCCCCGAGGCCAACTATGGCTACACCTTC. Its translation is CASSPEANYGYTF.